This T cell receptor beta chain was found in a study of CD8 T cells in Susac syndrome. In contrast to the negatively isolated CD8+ and CD4+ T cells, TEMRA cells were FACS-enriched. The RNA input was about 0.5 to 1 ug, and it was reverse transcribed with random hexamers. Multiplex immunoSEQ PCR targeted 54 Vbeta and 13 Jbeta TCR beta segments. MiXCR, run by TCRdb on the immunoSEQ multiplex PCR reads, gives a single entry per CDR3 protein. This sample has fewer than 200,000 distinct CDR3 sequences, with approximately 95% found just once. The CDR3 consists of 13 residues. V shed 5 bases and J 0 bases; nucleotides not matched to a gene: 2. Germline CDR1 reads SQVTM; CDR2 reads ANQGSEA.

The source is a human donor in good health. Sequencing was carried out using CD4+ T cells from PBMCs. The chain has TRBV29-1 and TRBJ2-3, with 7 bases identical to TRBD1. The CDR3 here is CSVSQGSTDTQYF. The CDR3 region has the DNA TGCAGCGTTTCACAGGGGAGCACAGATACGCAGTATTTT.